This is a list of T cell receptor beta chains from one sample in a study of blood T cell repertoires in COVID-19. Assay: immunoSEQ multiplex PCR; the TCRdb copy retains only in-frame clones and omits some. Among a few hundred thousand clones, 75% to 85% were seen once, and the ten largest hold 1.4%. Sequencing was done on a sample of peripheral blood. All receptors derive from a woman aged 40-49 years who had recovered from COVID-19. Both conserved end residues are trimmed from each CDR3. A D gene is named only where the DNA matches it firmly.

13 | TRBD1 | TRBV7-9 | ASSLADRGHYGYT
13 | . | TRBV5-1 | ASSLGGVMTDTQY
11 | TRBD1 | TRBV29-1 | SVTGQVGNTIY
14 | . | TRBV19 | ASKGGGLEAKNIQY
13 | . | TRBV25-1 | ASSEPGDVENTIY
14 | TRBD2 | TRBV9 | ASSPRTSGSTDTQY
12 | . | TRBV20-1 | SASPTVSNQPQH
12 | TRBD1 | TRBV7-2 | ASSQGLGGHGYT
12 | . | TRBV18 | ASSPEGITDTQY
12 | . | TRBV5-1 | ASSLKQGNGELF
10 | . | TRBV29-1 | SVVRGSNEQF
10 | . | TRBV7-2 | ASSLPNQPQH
11 | TRBD1 | TRBV10-3 | AISTGTENGYT
15 | . | TRBV1 | TSSHLPGTGSGNTIY
15 | . | TRBV9 | ASSPRSLDISYNEQF
11 | . | TRBV6-5 | ASSYRLAREQY
13 | . | TRBV7-8 | ASSLDTVSGNTIY
13 | TRBD1 | TRBV5-5 | ASSLGGTGGYEQY
14 | . | TRBV7-7 | ASSPNRSPNTGELF
13 | TRBD2 | TRBV19 | ASSIFRGGPNEQF
13 | TRBD1 | TRBV7-9 | ASSVGDRTNEKLF
14 | TRBD1 | TRBV9 | ASSVSISGTGVEAF
10 | . | TRBV3-1/TRBV3-2 | ASSQDTQKAF
13 | TRBD1 | TRBV7-2 | ASNLWTGGQETQY
11 | . | TRBV7-2 | ASRGLPGETQY
11 | . | TRBV6-5 | ASPGQVNTEAF
13 | . | TRBV5-1 | ASSDFRTDTGELF
17 | . | TRBV2 | ASSERRGMVGGSGNTIY